This TCR beta chain stems from a study of tumor-infiltrating lymphocytes in localized non-small cell lung cancer. Study as a whole: Several tumor histologies, both smoking statuses, and some post-neoadjuvant chemotherapy samples were included. Study-wide points: Only some patients had TCR sequencing, depending on available tissue. IM1 and IM2 tumors showed no difference in T-cell fraction. Different pieces of the same tissue were used for each assay.

TCRdb's copy holds only in-frame clones and misses some; the assay was immunoSEQ multiplex PCR. The table shows 15,000 to 20,000 clones, with around 80% occurring only once. Comment on this clone: Its target is unknown.

CDR3 size: 15 residues. Trimming took 2 bases from V and 5 from J; bases not matched to a gene: 2. The V gene's germline CDR1 is SGHAT and CDR2 FQNNGV. V is TRBV11-2 and J is TRBJ1-4, with 10 positions matching TRBD1. Input material: lung tumor tissue. This sequence originates from a human donor with non-small cell lung cancer. The CDR3 loop is CASSLPGQGNEKLFF. Written as DNA, the CDR3 is TGTGCCAGCAGCTTACCGGGACAGGGGAATGAAAAACTGTTTTTT. Full variable domain (outside the CDR3, taken from reference TRBV11-2 and TRBJ1-4): EAGVAQSPRYKIIEKRQSVAFWCNPISGHATLYWYQQILGQGPKLLIQFQNNGVVDDSQLPKDRFSAERLKGVDSTLKIQPAKLEDSAVYLCASSLPGQGNEKLFFGSGTQLSVL.